What follows are 31 T cell receptor beta chains derived from one specimen sequenced in a study of Tregs in tolerant kidney transplant recipients. Profiling relied on immunoSEQ multiplex PCR, and the TCRdb table lists in-frame clones only, not all of them. Of about 100,000 clones in the sample, approximately 93% were seen once. The material sequenced was CD4+ T cells from blood, taken before the transplant. These receptors originate from a human donor who received a combined kidney and bone marrow transplant.

V usage is TRBV19 and J usage is TRBJ1-3; maybe TRBD1 (5 bases). Trimming removed 7 bases from V and 4 bases from J, with 20 bases in between. From germline, CDR1 is LNHDA and CDR2 SQIVND (reference sequence). The CDR3 sequence is 16 residues long. DNA for the CDR3: TGTGCCAGTACCACAACCTGGGGCGTCGGAGGAAACACCATATATTTT. This translates into CASTTTWGVGGNTIYF.

V and J are TRBV27 and TRBJ2-7, with D possibly being TRBD1 (6 bases). Between the trimmed V and J ends, which lost 9 bases and 0 bases, there was a span of 12 bases. The CDR3 consists of 13 residues. The germline V gene has CDR1 MNHEY and CDR2 SMNVEV (reference sequence). The CDR3 bases are TGTGCCAGGACGGGACACAACTCCTACGAGCAGTACTTC. Residues: CARTGHNSYEQYF.

The chain couples TRBV19 to TRBJ2-3; perhaps TRBD1 as D (5 bases). The V end was cut by 3 bases, the J end by 9 bases, with 16 bases between. The CDR3 length is 14 residues. Germline values: CDR1 LNHDA, CDR2 SQIVND (reference sequence). This CDR3 reads CASSIQGTAFTQYF. The CDR3 DNA is TGTGCCAGTAGTATCCAGGGTACAGCCTTCACGCAGTATTTT.

This sequence joins TRBV13 and TRBJ2-2, with D maybe TRBD1 (5 bases). The V end lost 5 bases, the J end lost 5 bases, and 15 bases lay between the germline ends. The length of the CDR3 is 15 residues. Per the germline V gene, CDR1 is PRHDT and CDR2 is FYEKMQ (reference sequence). The CDR3 reads CASSLKPQGTGELFF. The CDR3 bases are TGTGCCAGCAGCCTTAAGCCCCAGGGAACCGGGGAGCTGTTTTTT.

V and J are TRBV11-2 and TRBJ2-7; D uncertain. Germline V gives CDR1 SGHAT, CDR2 FQNNGV. V lost 2 bases to trimming and J lost 3 bases, with 8 bases between them. The CDR3 is 13 residues long. The CDR3 sequence is CASSLHFDYEQYF. In DNA form, the CDR3 reads TGTGCCAGCAGCTTACACTTCGACTACGAGCAGTACTTC.

The V gene is TRBV27, the J gene TRBJ1-3, with D possibly TRBD1 on 6 matching bases. Per the germline V gene, CDR1 is MNHEY and CDR2 is SMNVEV (reference sequence). The CDR3 has 15 residues. With 5 bases removed from V and 7 bases from J, the gap between germline ends came to 18 bases. CDR3 protein: CASSRTGPWGNTIYF. The CDR3, as DNA: TGTGCCAGCAGTCGAACAGGGCCGTGGGGGAACACCATATATTTT.

The chain is built from TRBV2 and TRBJ1-2; 8 bases are a match to TRBD1. CDR3 length: 16 residues. Germline CDR1 and CDR2: SNHLY and FYNNEI. J lost 0 bases, V lost 2 bases, and 5 bases had no gene match. The CDR3 loop reads CASSEWTGSSNYGYTF. CDR3 nucleotides: TGTGCCAGCAGTGAATGGACAGGGAGTTCTAACTATGGCTACACCTTC.

This rearrangement joins TRBV7-3 to TRBJ1-1, with 7 bases that match TRBD1. In germline, CDR1 is SGHTA, CDR2 FQGTGA. The CDR3 is made up of 14 amino acids. Losses at the gene ends were 5 bases for V and 3 bases for J; bases not matched to a gene: 6. The CDR3 reads CASSRDRADTEAFF. CDR3 nucleotides: TGTGCCAGCAGCCGGGACAGAGCGGACACTGAAGCTTTCTTT.

The genes are TRBV7-9 and TRBJ1-5, with 12 bases that match TRBD1. The germline V gene has CDR1 SEHNR and CDR2 FQNEAQ (reference sequence). The CDR3 consists of 19 residues. V was pared by 5 bases and J by 8 bases, with 19 bases of the junction left unmatched. The CDR3: CASSPPGTGGLGGAEPQHF. CDR3 in DNA: TGTGCCAGCAGCCCACCCGGGACAGGGGGCTTAGGGGGCGCAGAGCCCCAGCATTTT. Using reference TRBV7-9 and TRBJ1-5 for the parts outside the CDR3, the full variable domain is DTGVSQNPRHKITKRGQNVTFRCDPISEHNRLYWYRQTLGQGPEFLTYFQNEAQLEKSRLLSDRFSAERPKGSFSTLEIQRTEQGDSAMYLCASSPPGTGGLGGAEPQHFGDGTRLSIL.

This chain joins TRBV19 and TRBJ1-2, with D unclear. Germline CDR1 and CDR2: LNHDA and SQIVND (reference sequence). The CDR3 loop spans 14 amino acids. Trimming pared 7 bases from V and 1 base from J, leaving 13 bases between. Here the CDR3 reads CASKGGVRNYGYTF. CDR3 in DNA: TGTGCCAGTAAAGGAGGCGTCCGTAACTATGGCTACACCTTC.

The chain carries TRBV7-2 and TRBJ2-7, with D possibly TRBD1 on 6 matching bases. The CDR3 extends over 15 amino acids. CDR1 is SGHTA, CDR2 FQGNSA, per germline. V lost 5 bases to trimming and J lost 4 bases, with 18 bases between them. CDR3 in amino acids: CASSLIQGGEYEQYF. In nucleotides, the CDR3 is TGTGCCAGCAGCCTTATACAGGGCGGTGAATACGAGCAGTACTTC.

DNA of the CDR3: TGTGCCAGCAGCCTACCTGCCCGGACAGGGGGGGACTATGGCTACACCTTC. Translated: CASSLPARTGGDYGYTF. The genes are TRBV7-8 and TRBJ1-2; 10 nucleotides match TRBD1. Trimming took 5 bases from V and 3 from J; bases not matched to a gene: 12. In germline, CDR1 is SGHVS, CDR2 FQNEAQ. This CDR3 contains 17 residues.

The chain joins TRBV30 to TRBJ1-1; possibly TRBD1 for D (5 bases). The V end lost 0 bases, the J end lost 1 base, and 6 bases lay between the germline ends. This CDR3 has 13 amino acids. Germline loops: CDR1 GTSNPN, CDR2 SVGIG (reference sequence). CDR3 DNA sequence: TGTGCCTGGAGTGTAAGGGGGAACACTGAAGCTTTCTTT. Amino acids: CAWSVRGNTEAFF.

This clone was seen once. This chain links TRBV9 with TRBJ2-3, with 13 bases lining up with TRBD2. Trimming removed 4 bases from V and 1 base from J; junction bases left unmatched: 3. Germline lookup yields CDR1 SGDLS and CDR2 YYNGEE. CDR3 length: 16 amino acids. As DNA, the CDR3 is TGTGCCAGCAGCCCGGGACTAGCGGGGCGCACAGATACGCAGTATTTT. This codes for CASSPGLAGRTDTQYF.

The chain links TRBV9 to TRBJ1-2, with a tentative D call TRBD1 (5 bases). The CDR3 runs to 15 residues. Germline assignment: CDR1 SGDLS and CDR2 YYNGEE. Deletions cut 2 bases from V and 0 bases from J, with 11 bases between. The CDR3 bases are TGTGCCAGCAGCGTGGAGGGCAGGGCTAACTATGGCTACACCTTC. Residues: CASSVEGRANYGYTF.

The chain links TRBV5-1 to TRBJ2-5; 8 bases agree with TRBD1. The germline CDR1 and CDR2 sequences are SGHRS and YFSETQ. The CDR3 spans 14 residues. The junction had 4 bases not matched to a gene; V was cut back by 2 bases and J by 4 bases. The CDR3 region has the DNA TGCGCCAGCAGCTTACAGGGGGTACGAGAGACCCAGTACTTC. Protein sequence: CASSLQGVRETQYF.

The V call is TRBV25-1, the J call TRBJ2-1; possible D gene TRBD1, 5 bases. V lost 4 bases and J 3 bases, leaving 13 bases between the germline ends. Germline V gives CDR1 MGHDK, CDR2 SYGVNS. The CDR3 loop spans 15 amino acids. The CDR3 sequence: CASSAAGRRYNEQFF. The CDR3 region has the DNA TGTGCCAGCAGTGCGGCAGGGCGGCGCTACAATGAGCAGTTCTTC.

The V gene is TRBV7-9, the J gene TRBJ2-7, with 9 bases aligning to TRBD2. The CDR3 extends over 13 amino acids. Germline V gene sequence: CDR1 SEHNR, CDR2 FQNEAQ (reference sequence). The V and J ends lost 5 bases and 3 bases, in that order; junction bases with no gene match: 2. The CDR3 DNA follows: TGTGCCAGCAGCATTAGCGGGAGCTACGAGCAGTACTTC. It yields the protein CASSISGSYEQYF. The complete variable domain, with remaining parts taken from reference TRBV7-9 and TRBJ2-7, reads DTGVSQNPRHKITKRGQNVTFRCDPISEHNRLYWYRQTLGQGPEFLTYFQNEAQLEKSRLLSDRFSAERPKGSFSTLEIQRTEQGDSAMYLCASSISGSYEQYFGPGTRLTVT.

V usage is TRBV27 and J usage is TRBJ2-7, with D perhaps TRBD1 (6 bases). Trimming took off 0 bases at V and 1 base at J, with 7 bases between the two ends. The CDR3 extends over 14 amino acids. Per germline, CDR1 MNHEY and CDR2 SMNVEV (reference sequence). The CDR3: CASSLSDRSYEQYF. The CDR3 bases are TGTGCCAGCAGTTTATCGGACAGATCCTACGAGCAGTACTTC.

This chain connects TRBV5-1 to TRBJ2-1, with 12 bases lining up with TRBD2. This CDR3 is 17 amino acids long. Germline loops: CDR1 SGHRS, CDR2 YFSETQ. V shed 3 bases, J shed 8 bases, and the junction held 12 bases outside the gene matches. The DNA of the CDR3 is TGCGCCAGCAGCTCCGAGGGTGCGACTAGCGGGGGTCATGAGCAGTTCTTC. Translated, it gives CASSSEGATSGGHEQFF.

The chain joins TRBV7-2 to TRBJ2-1; tentatively, D is TRBD1 (5 bases). V was pared by 0 bases and J by 7 bases, with 16 bases between. Germline V gene data show CDR1 as SGHTA and CDR2 as FQGNSA. The CDR3 loop spans 16 amino acids. For the CDR3, the DNA is TGTGCCAGCAGCTTAGCAGTGGGGCGGCTAAGTAATGAGCAGTTCTTC. Protein product: CASSLAVGRLSNEQFF.

The gene calls are TRBV5-1 and TRBJ2-5; the match to TRBD1 covers 7 bases. Looked up from germline, CDR1 is SGHRS and CDR2 is YFSETQ. V was pared by 4 bases and J by 2 bases, with 5 bases of the junction left unmatched. The CDR3 loop spans 14 amino acids. The CDR3 spells CASSLRDRQETQYF. Written as DNA, the CDR3 is TGCGCCAGCAGCCTCCGGGACAGACAAGAGACCCAGTACTTC.

The genes are TRBV11-3 and TRBJ2-2; D is ambiguous. CDR1 is SGHNT, CDR2 YENEEA, per germline. The V gene lost 1 base and the J gene lost 1 base, with 7 bases spanning the gap. The CDR3 spans 15 residues. CDR3 protein: CASSLGAGNTGELFF. The CDR3 nucleotides are TGTGCCAGCAGCTTAGGGGCAGGGAACACCGGGGAGCTGTTTTTT.

This clone has a single count. The rearrangement joins TRBV7-8 to TRBJ1-5; perhaps TRBD1 as D (6 bases). CDR1 is SGHVS, CDR2 FQNEAQ, per germline. V gave up 1 base and J gave up 2 bases, with 18 bases separating them. The CDR3 loop spans 18 amino acids. CDR3 amino acids: CASSLVSQIGGGNQPQHF. The DNA of the CDR3 is TGTGCCAGCAGCTTAGTATCCCAGATAGGGGGAGGCAATCAGCCCCAGCATTTT.

The CDR3 reads CASSVDLAAYEQYF. The CDR3, as DNA: TGTGCCAGCAGCGTAGACCTAGCCGCCTACGAGCAGTACTTC. The rearrangement links TRBV9 to TRBJ2-7; possibly TRBD2 for D (5 bases). The V end lost 0 bases, the J end lost 2 bases, and 9 bases lay between the germline ends. This CDR3 has 14 residues. Germline values: CDR1 SGDLS, CDR2 YYNGEE.

This chain joins TRBV9 and TRBJ2-7, with 9 bases that match TRBD1. The germline V gene has CDR1 SGDLS and CDR2 YYNGEE. This CDR3 spans 17 amino acids. V was clipped by 4 bases and J by 3 bases; unmatched bases: 14. CDR3 protein: CASSKRQGVTSLYEQYF. CDR3 bases: TGTGCCAGCAGCAAACGACAGGGGGTTACTTCTCTCTACGAGCAGTACTTC.

This chain uses TRBV7-3 with TRBJ1-2, with 9 bases aligning to TRBD1. V shed 3 bases, J shed 7 bases, and the junction held 3 bases outside the gene matches. This CDR3 has 13 amino acids. From germline, CDR1 is SGHTA and CDR2 FQGTGA. The CDR3 sequence is CASSFRDRAGYTF. CDR3 DNA: TGTGCCAGCAGCTTCCGGGACAGGGCTGGCTACACCTTC.

The rearrangement uses TRBV5-1 and TRBJ1-4, with D uncertain. The CDR3 spans 14 residues. Germline values: CDR1 SGHRS, CDR2 YFSETQ. The germline V and J ends were trimmed by 4 bases and 0 bases, with 7 bases remaining between them. The CDR3 DNA reads TGCGCCAGCAGCGAGGGTCCAACTAATGAAAAACTGTTTTTT. Translation: CASSEGPTNEKLFF.

This rearrangement joins TRBV6-1 to TRBJ1-4; D remains ambiguous. CDR1 is MNHNS and CDR2 is SASEGT in the germline V gene. The CDR3 has 15 amino acids. Trimming left V 0 bases short and J 2 bases short, with 7 bases between. The CDR3 region is CASSEAPGTNEKLFF. CDR3 nucleotides: TGTGCCAGCAGTGAAGCGCCGGGGACTAATGAAAAACTGTTTTTT.

V and J are TRBV5-1 and TRBJ2-7; the match to TRBD2 covers 7 bases. V lost 2 bases, J lost 1 base, and 12 bases stayed unmatched. The length of the CDR3 is 17 residues. The germline V gene has CDR1 SGHRS and CDR2 YFSETQ. The CDR3 reads CASSFRSREARSYEQYF. CDR3 in DNA: TGCGCCAGCAGCTTCCGAAGTCGGGAGGCTAGGTCCTACGAGCAGTACTTC.

V gene TRBV2 combines with J gene TRBJ2-5; D may be TRBD1 (5 bases). The J call may be incorrect, as the DNA end agrees better with TRBJ2-7. CDR3 size: 14 residues. Per germline, CDR1 SNHLY and CDR2 FYNNEI. In DNA, the CDR3 is TGTGCCAGCAGTGAACAGGGCAGCTCCTACGAGCAGTACTTC. This gives the protein CASSEQGSSYEQYF.